This T cell receptor (beta chain) was obtained from a study of blood T cell repertoires in COVID-19. Study overall: Sites across the United States, Italy and Spain contributed samples from acute and convalescent COVID-19. The cDNA or gDNA used as material had been derived from T cells, B-cell-depleted T cells, or PBMCs.

Using immunoSEQ multiplex PCR, the repertoire was profiled, and TCRdb retains in-frame clones only, with some absent. The sample holds roughly 190,000 clones, under 90% seen once. CDR3 size: 15 residues. Trimming stripped 3 bases from V and 5 bases from J, with 13 bases between. Germline CDR1 reads MNHNS; CDR2 reads SASEGT. The receptor comes from a human donor in a cohort sampled during active COVID-19. Sequencing was carried out using peripheral blood. The rearrangement joins TRBV6-1 to TRBJ2-2, with D maybe TRBD1 (6 bases). CDR3 region: CASSDRGVSTGELFF. The DNA for the CDR3 is TGTGCCAGCAGTGACAGGGGCGTTTCGACCGGGGAGCTGTTTTTT.